The 25 T cell receptor beta chains listed next were all sequenced from one sample in a study of T cell changes during pregnancy in multiple sclerosis. Clones were read by immunoSEQ multiplex PCR, and TCRdb kept only the in-frame ones, dropping some. The sample has 100,000 to 130,000 clones, 92% seen once. The sequences come from peripheral blood, collected in the third trimester of pregnancy. These receptor sequences come from a female donor in good health, enrolled as a control in a pregnancy study.

The CDR3 DNA follows: TGTGCCAGCAGCCGGGGACAGGGAGGCGATCAGCCCCAGCATTTT. This gives the protein CASSRGQGGDQPQHF. The gene calls are TRBV14 and TRBJ1-5; 9 bases agree with TRBD1. Trimming removed 4 bases from V and 5 bases from J; junction bases left unmatched: 6. This CDR3 region has 15 residues. Germline V gives CDR1 SGHDN, CDR2 FVKESK.

The chain couples TRBV6-1 to TRBJ1-5; D gene ambiguous. This CDR3 comprises 10 residues. The germline V gene encodes CDR1 MNHNS and CDR2 SASEGT. V lost 7 bases and J 13 bases, leaving 11 bases between the germline ends. The CDR3 reads CASIRPGQHF. The CDR3 nucleotides read TGTGCCAGCATTAGACCGGGACAGCATTTT.

The chain has TRBV11-2 and TRBJ1-2, with D possibly TRBD1 on 5 matching bases. CDR1 and CDR2 (germline): SGHAT, FQNNGV. This CDR3 has 16 amino acids. V was shortened by 0 bases and J by 5 bases, with 16 bases between the two germline ends. CDR3 protein: CASSLDPETAAYGYTF. CDR3 nucleotide sequence: TGTGCCAGCAGCTTAGATCCAGAGACAGCCGCGTATGGCTACACCTTC.

This clone showed up just once. CDR3 sequence: CASTPAGGALDTQYF. As DNA, the CDR3 is TGTGCCAGCACACCAGCGGGGGGCGCCCTAGATACGCAGTATTTT. The gene calls are TRBV6-5 and TRBJ2-3, with TRBD2 matching over 9 bases. The J segment lost 5 bases and the V segment lost 7 bases, leaving 10 bases of the junction unmatched. CDR1 is MNHEY, CDR2 SVGAGI, per germline. This CDR3 contains 15 residues.

V usage is TRBV9 and J usage is TRBJ2-6, with a weak D call TRBD1 (5 bases). The V gene's germline CDR1 is SGDLS and CDR2 YYNGEE. Trimming shortened V by 4 bases and J by 0 bases, and 17 bases separated the two germline ends. The CDR3 consists of 18 residues. Here the CDR3 reads CASSPVGASTSGANVLTF. CDR3 in DNA: TGTGCCAGCAGCCCCGTAGGGGCCTCAACCTCTGGGGCCAACGTCCTGACTTTC.

V is TRBV2 and J is TRBJ1-5; a possible D gene is TRBD1 (6 bases). This CDR3 comprises 14 residues. The germline CDR1 and CDR2 sequences are SNHLY and FYNNEI. Trimming cost V 7 bases and J 6 bases, with 16 bases left between them. The CDR3 sequence: CASTLTGTSQPQHF. The CDR3 DNA is TGTGCCAGCACGTTGACAGGTACCAGTCAGCCCCAGCATTTT.

The chain combines TRBV5-6 with TRBJ1-2; D is perhaps TRBD1 (5 bases). CDR3 size: 14 residues. CDR1 is SGHDT, CDR2 YYEEEE, per germline. V gave up 0 bases and J gave up 7 bases, with 13 bases separating them. CDR3 region: CASSLAAAGVGYTF. The CDR3 coding sequence is TGTGCCAGCAGCTTGGCGGCAGCGGGGGTTGGCTACACCTTC.

The rearrangement uses TRBV9 and TRBJ1-2, with D perhaps TRBD1 (5 bases). The CDR3 is made up of 13 amino acids. With 0 bases removed from V and 7 bases from J, the gap between germline ends came to 10 bases. Germline CDR1 is SGDLS and CDR2 is YYNGEE. Here the CDR3 DNA reads TGTGCCAGCAGCGTAGGGCAGGGTGTTGGCTACACCTTC. It codes for CASSVGQGVGYTF.

The rearrangement links TRBV5-1 to TRBJ2-3; TRBD2 agrees at 10 bases. CDR1 SGHRS and CDR2 YFSETQ come from the germline V gene. V shed 4 bases and J 3 bases; nucleotides not matched to a gene: 5. The CDR3 length is 15 residues. CDR3 DNA: TGCGCCAGCAGCCCCAGCGGGGGGGCGACAGATACGCAGTATTTT. Its translation: CASSPSGGATDTQYF.

The chain uses TRBV9 and TRBJ1-4, with TRBD1 as a possible D gene (6 bases). Deletions cut 3 bases from V and 10 bases from J, with 19 bases between. Per the germline V gene, CDR1 is SGDLS and CDR2 is YYNGEE. The CDR3 has 15 residues. CDR3 residues: CASSGQATTEAKLFF. For the CDR3, the DNA is TGTGCCAGCAGCGGACAGGCCACCACGGAAGCAAAACTGTTTTTT.

The rearrangement uses TRBV6-5 and TRBJ1-2, with TRBD1 matching 8 bases. The length of the CDR3 is 13 residues. Germline V gene data show CDR1 as MNHEY and CDR2 as SVGAGI. J gave up 8 bases and V 3 bases, and 5 bases lay outside the gene matches. This CDR3 reads CASSYGQGPGYTF. In DNA, the CDR3 is TGTGCCAGCAGTTATGGACAGGGCCCCGGCTACACCTTC.

V and J are TRBV6-5 and TRBJ2-7; maybe TRBD1 (7 bases). The V and J ends lost 5 bases and 4 bases respectively, with 12 bases between them. CDR1 is MNHEY, CDR2 SVGAGI, per germline. This CDR3 has 13 residues. The CDR3 DNA follows: TGTGCCAGCAGTCAGGGGGGTTTATACGAGCAGTACTTC. Protein sequence: CASSQGGLYEQYF.

This clone appeared a single time. The J gene is TRBJ2-1, the V gene TRBV5-8; possibly TRBD2 for D (5 bases). Germline CDR1 and CDR2: SGHTS and YDEGEE. Trimming left V 0 bases short and J 9 bases short, with 7 bases between. The CDR3 runs to 12 residues. The CDR3 DNA is TGTGCCAGCAGCTTGGGGGCGGGTGAGCAGTTCTTC. Translation gives CASSLGAGEQFF.

This sequence joins TRBV25-1 and TRBJ1-6; 7 bases agree with TRBD1. CDR3 length: 15 amino acids. With V trimmed by 4 bases and J by 9 bases, 9 bases remained unmatched. In germline, CDR1 is MGHDK, CDR2 SYGVNS. CDR3 sequence (DNA): TGTGCCAGCAGTGCTTCTTACAGGGGTAGTTCACCCCTCCACTTT. Translating gives CASSASYRGSSPLHF.

This chain joins TRBV6-4 and TRBJ2-7, with D tentatively TRBD1 (5 bases). Germline CDR1 reads MRHNA; CDR2 reads SNTAGT. With 3 bases removed from V and 2 bases from J, the gap between germline ends came to 14 bases. The CDR3 is made up of 15 amino acids. CDR3 bases: TGTGCCAGCAGTGATCTAGACAGCAAGCCCTACGAGCAGTACTTC. Protein: CASSDLDSKPYEQYF.

The V gene is TRBV5-4, the J gene TRBJ2-3; 7 bases line up with TRBD2. Germline V gene lookup returns CDR1 SGHNT and CDR2 YYREEE (reference sequence). The CDR3 is 16 amino acids. V trimming: 4 bases; J trimming: 1 base; junction bases outside the gene matches: 9. This chain's CDR3 is CASSLGLDEGTDTQYF. CDR3 nucleotide sequence: TGTGCCAGCAGCCTCGGACTAGATGAAGGCACAGATACGCAGTATTTT.

The rearrangement uses TRBV30 and TRBJ1-5; no clear D gene. The CDR3 extends over 13 amino acids. The V gene lost 4 bases and the J gene lost 3 bases, with 10 bases spanning the gap. Germline V gene lookup returns CDR1 GTSNPN and CDR2 SVGIG (reference sequence). CDR3 bases: TGTGCCTGGACCGTGGCGGACAATCAGCCCCAGCATTTT. Protein: CAWTVADNQPQHF.

The chain recombines TRBV30 with TRBJ1-3; D remains ambiguous. The CDR3 has 13 residues. Germline V gene lookup returns CDR1 GTSNPN and CDR2 SVGIG (reference sequence). V shed 0 bases and J shed 2 bases, with 5 bases lying between them. The CDR3: CAWSVHPGNTIYF. In DNA, the CDR3 is TGTGCCTGGAGTGTACACCCTGGAAACACCATATATTTT.

The chain links TRBV10-3 to TRBJ1-5; 8 positions match TRBD1. The CDR3 covers 14 residues. J lost 5 bases, V lost 6 bases, and 6 bases had no gene match. Germline CDR1 is ENHRY and CDR2 is SYGVKD. The chain's CDR3 is CAIRPDRDDQPQHF. The CDR3 nucleotides are TGTGCCATCAGGCCGGACAGGGACGATCAGCCCCAGCATTTT.

The chain recombines TRBV6-5 with TRBJ1-2, with 9 positions matching TRBD1. The germline V gene has CDR1 MNHEY and CDR2 SVGAGI. V was clipped by 7 bases and J by 5 bases; unmatched bases: 8. The CDR3 extends over 14 amino acids. The CDR3 region has the DNA TGTGCCAGCAAAAGGGACAGGGTGTCTTATGGCTACACCTTC. Translation gives CASKRDRVSYGYTF.

The V call is TRBV10-3, the J call TRBJ1-2; possibly TRBD1 for D (6 bases). Germline CDR1 reads ENHRY; CDR2 reads SYGVKD. The V and J ends lost 0 bases and 0 bases respectively, with 8 bases between them. The CDR3 runs to 15 residues. CDR3 nucleotides: TGTGCCATCAGTGAGTCCGGGACAACTAACTATGGCTACACCTTC. This codes for CAISESGTTNYGYTF.

The genes are TRBV6-6 and TRBJ1-5; D is unclear. V was cut by 0 bases and J by 4 bases, with 13 bases left in between. Germline CDR1 MNHNY, CDR2 SVGAGI (reference sequence). This CDR3 has 16 residues. The chain's CDR3 is CASSYSAGHVNQPQHF. In DNA, the CDR3 is TGTGCCAGCAGTTACTCAGCAGGTCATGTAAATCAGCCCCAGCATTTT.

The rearrangement joins TRBV2 to TRBJ1-5, with D possibly TRBD1 on 5 matching bases. The germline V gene encodes CDR1 SNHLY and CDR2 FYNNEI. V was trimmed by 3 bases and J by 7 bases, leaving 13 bases between them. The CDR3 is made up of 14 amino acids. For the CDR3, the DNA is TGTGCCAGCAGTGAGTTGTCAGGGAACCAGCCCCAGCATTTT. Its protein product is CASSELSGNQPQHF.

The V call is TRBV4-3, the J call TRBJ2-1; TRBD1 matches at 7 bases. V shed 2 bases, J shed 4 bases, and the junction held 8 bases outside the gene matches. Germline CDR1 reads LGHNA; CDR2 reads YSLEER. The CDR3 has 16 amino acids. The CDR3 DNA sequence: TGCGCCAGCAGCCAAAAGGGACAGACCTCGTACAATGAGCAGTTCTTC. This sequence encodes CASSQKGQTSYNEQFF.

This clone was picked up a small number of times. This rearrangement joins TRBV1 to TRBJ1-6; TRBD1, the D gene given by the table, was not confirmed from the DNA. TRBV1 is reported as a pseudogene. CDR3 size: 18 residues. The CDR3 DNA reads TGCACCAGCAGCCAAGCGGGACAGAGAGGCAAGGGGATTTCACCCCTCCACTTT. As protein: CTSSQAGQRGKGISPLHF.